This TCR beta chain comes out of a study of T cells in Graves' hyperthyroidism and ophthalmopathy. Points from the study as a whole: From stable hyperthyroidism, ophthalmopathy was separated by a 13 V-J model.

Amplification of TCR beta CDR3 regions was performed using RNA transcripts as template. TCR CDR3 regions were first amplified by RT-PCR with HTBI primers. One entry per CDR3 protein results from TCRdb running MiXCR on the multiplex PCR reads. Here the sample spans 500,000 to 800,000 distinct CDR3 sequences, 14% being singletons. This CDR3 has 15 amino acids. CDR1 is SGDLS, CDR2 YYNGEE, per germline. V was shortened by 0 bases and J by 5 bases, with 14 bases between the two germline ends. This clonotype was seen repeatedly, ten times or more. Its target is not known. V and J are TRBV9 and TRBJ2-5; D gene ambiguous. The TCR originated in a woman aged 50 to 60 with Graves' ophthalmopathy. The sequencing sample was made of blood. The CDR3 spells CASSVVSRAGETQYF. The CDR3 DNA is TGTGCCAGCAGCGTAGTTAGCCGAGCTGGGGAGACCCAGTACTTC.